Below, one T cell receptor beta chain is given with its context. The antigen remains undetermined. Samples of blood were obtained at baseline, on cycle 4 day 1, and on cycle 7 day 1. Sequenced by immunoSEQ multiplex PCR; TCRdb stores in-frame clones only, minus some. The table includes roughly 53,000 clones, approximately 81% detected once. The data belong to a study of OX40 agonist ivuxolimab in advanced cancers. As for the study in general: The study treated patients with ivuxolimab, an agonistic anti-OX40 (CD134) antibody.

CDR3 size: 14 residues. Trimming removed 5 bases from V and 1 base from J, with 11 bases in between. Germline V CDR1 and CDR2: SGHAT, FQNNGV. Study-wide findings and caveats: Clonal expansion from baseline to week 6 occurred in both CD4+ and CD8+ T cells.

The chain uses TRBV11-2 and TRBJ1-1; the D gene is possibly TRBD1 (6 bases). This sequence was found in an adult with an advanced solid tumor such as melanoma, head and neck, liver or kidney cancer. Material: CD4+ or CD8+ T cells sorted from blood, obtained in a trial of the OX40 agonist ivuxolimab. This CDR3 is CASSTGQPNTEAFF. CDR3 DNA sequence: TGTGCCAGCAGCACAGGGCAGCCGAACACTGAAGCTTTCTTT.